There are many counts of the clone carrying this T cell receptor beta chain. Its cognate antigen is unknown. The CDR3 totals 14 residues. Germline V gene sequence: CDR1 MNHNS, CDR2 SASEGT. V lost 7 bases to trimming and J lost 4 bases; unmatched junction nucleotides: 7. The data were taken from a study of cytomegalovirus exposure and HLA in healthy donors. Primers for the PCR totalled 60 Vbeta and 13 Jbeta. The data were produced by immunoSEQ multiplex PCR, yet TCRdb's version contains in-frame clones alone and is incomplete. Seen here are roughly 93,000 clones, around 75% observed once, and the top ten hold approximately 11%. Overall study findings and caveats: The study listed some 160 cytomegalovirus-associated TCR beta chains.

The sample was PBMCs. This clonotype was sampled from a man aged 18 to 35 in good health and CMV-seropositive. V usage is TRBV6-1 and J usage is TRBJ2-7; 10 positions match TRBD1. CDR3 region: CASKGTGETYEQYF. CDR3 sequence (DNA): TGTGCCAGCAAGGGGACAGGGGAGACGTACGAGCAGTACTTC.